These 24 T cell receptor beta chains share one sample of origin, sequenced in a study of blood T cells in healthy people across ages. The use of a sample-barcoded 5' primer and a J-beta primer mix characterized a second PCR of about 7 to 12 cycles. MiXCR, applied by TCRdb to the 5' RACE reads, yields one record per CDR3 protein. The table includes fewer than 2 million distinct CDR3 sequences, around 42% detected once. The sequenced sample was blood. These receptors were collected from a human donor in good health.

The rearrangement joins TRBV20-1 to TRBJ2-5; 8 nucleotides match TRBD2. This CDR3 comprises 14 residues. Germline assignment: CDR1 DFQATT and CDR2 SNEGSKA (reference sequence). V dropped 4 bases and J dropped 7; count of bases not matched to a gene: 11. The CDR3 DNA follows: TGCAGTGCTATAGGCGGGGGGACCAGAGGGACCCAGTACTTC. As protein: CSAIGGGTRGTQYF.

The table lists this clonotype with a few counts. The CDR3 coding sequence is TGTGCCAGCAGCTACGACAGGTTGAACACTGAAGCTTTCTTT. Protein: CASSYDRLNTEAFF. The chain employs TRBV5-8 and TRBJ1-1, with TRBD1 as a possible D gene (6 bases). The germline V gene has CDR1 SGHTS and CDR2 YDEGEE. The CDR3 totals 14 residues. V lost 3 bases and J 0 bases, leaving 9 bases between the germline ends.

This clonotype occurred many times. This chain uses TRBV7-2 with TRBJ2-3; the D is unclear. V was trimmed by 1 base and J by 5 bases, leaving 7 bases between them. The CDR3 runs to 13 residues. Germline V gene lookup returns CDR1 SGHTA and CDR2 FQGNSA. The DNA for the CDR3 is TGTGCCAGCAGCTTAGGGCCAGGAGATACGCAGTATTTT. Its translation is CASSLGPGDTQYF.

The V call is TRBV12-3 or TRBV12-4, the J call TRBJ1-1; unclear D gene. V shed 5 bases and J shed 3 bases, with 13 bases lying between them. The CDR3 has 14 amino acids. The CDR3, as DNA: TGTGCCAGCAGTGTCACGACTGCCGACACTGAAGCTTTCTTT. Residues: CASSVTTADTEAFF.

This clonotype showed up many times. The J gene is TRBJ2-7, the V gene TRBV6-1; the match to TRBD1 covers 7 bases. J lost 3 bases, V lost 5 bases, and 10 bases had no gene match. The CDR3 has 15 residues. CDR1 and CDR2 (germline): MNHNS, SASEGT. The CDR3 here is CASSLDEGAGYEQYF. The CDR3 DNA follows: TGTGCCAGCAGTCTCGATGAGGGGGCGGGCTACGAGCAGTACTTC.

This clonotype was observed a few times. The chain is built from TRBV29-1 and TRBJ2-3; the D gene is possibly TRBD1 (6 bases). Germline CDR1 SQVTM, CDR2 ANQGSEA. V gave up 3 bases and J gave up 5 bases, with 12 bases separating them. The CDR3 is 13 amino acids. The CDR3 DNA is TGCAGCGTTGAGAGGAACAGGGTAGATACGCAGTATTTT. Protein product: CSVERNRVDTQYF.

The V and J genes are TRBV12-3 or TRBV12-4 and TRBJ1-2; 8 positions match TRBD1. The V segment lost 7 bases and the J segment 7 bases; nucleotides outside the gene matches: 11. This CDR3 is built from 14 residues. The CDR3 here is CASNTGQGLPGYTF. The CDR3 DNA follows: TGTGCCAGCAACACCGGACAGGGACTTCCTGGCTACACCTTC.

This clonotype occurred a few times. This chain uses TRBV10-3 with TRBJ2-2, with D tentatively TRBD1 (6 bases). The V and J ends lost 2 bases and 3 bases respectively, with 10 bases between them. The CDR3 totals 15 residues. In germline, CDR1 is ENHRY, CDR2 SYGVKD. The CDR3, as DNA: TGTGCCATCAGTGAGAGGGCAGGGGACACCGGGGAGCTGTTTTTT. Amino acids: CAISERAGDTGELFF.

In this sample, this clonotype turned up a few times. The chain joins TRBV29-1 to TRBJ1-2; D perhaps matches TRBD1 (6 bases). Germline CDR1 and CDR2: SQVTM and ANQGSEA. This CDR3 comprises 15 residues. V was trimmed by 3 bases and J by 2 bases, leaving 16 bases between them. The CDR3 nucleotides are TGCAGCGTTGAGGGCTCGGACAGCAAGAACTATGGCTACACCTTC. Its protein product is CSVEGSDSKNYGYTF.

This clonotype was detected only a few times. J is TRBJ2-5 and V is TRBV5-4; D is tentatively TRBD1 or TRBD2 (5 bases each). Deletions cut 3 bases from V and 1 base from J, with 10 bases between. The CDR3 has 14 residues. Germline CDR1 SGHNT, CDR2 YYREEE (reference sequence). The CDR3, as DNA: TGTGCCAGCAGCTGGATCGGGGCCCAAGAGACCCAGTACTTC. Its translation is CASSWIGAQETQYF.

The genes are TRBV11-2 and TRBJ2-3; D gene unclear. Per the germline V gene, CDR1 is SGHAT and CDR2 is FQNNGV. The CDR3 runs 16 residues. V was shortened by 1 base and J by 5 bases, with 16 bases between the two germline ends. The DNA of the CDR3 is TGTGCCAGCAGCTTAGTGACGGCCAGTCGAGGAGATACGCAGTATTTT. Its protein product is CASSLVTASRGDTQYF.

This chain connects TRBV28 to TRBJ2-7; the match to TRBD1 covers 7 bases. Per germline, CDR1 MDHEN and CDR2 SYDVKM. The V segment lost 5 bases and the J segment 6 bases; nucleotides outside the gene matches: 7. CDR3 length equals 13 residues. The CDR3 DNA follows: TGTGCCAGCAGTACGGGACAGCTCAGCGAGCAGTACTTC. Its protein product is CASSTGQLSEQYF. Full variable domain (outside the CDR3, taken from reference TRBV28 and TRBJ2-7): DVKVTQSSRYLVKRTGEKVFLECVQDMDHENMFWYRQDPGLGLRLIYFSYDVKMKEKGDIPEGYSVSREKKERFSLILESASTNQTSMYLCASSTGQLSEQYFGPGTRLTVT.

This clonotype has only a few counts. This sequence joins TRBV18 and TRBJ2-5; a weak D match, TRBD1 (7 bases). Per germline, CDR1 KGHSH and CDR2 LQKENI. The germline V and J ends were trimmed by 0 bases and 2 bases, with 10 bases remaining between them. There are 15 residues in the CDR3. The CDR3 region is CASSPPGGQQETQYF. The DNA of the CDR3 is TGTGCCAGCTCACCACCGGGGGGACAGCAAGAGACCCAGTACTTC.

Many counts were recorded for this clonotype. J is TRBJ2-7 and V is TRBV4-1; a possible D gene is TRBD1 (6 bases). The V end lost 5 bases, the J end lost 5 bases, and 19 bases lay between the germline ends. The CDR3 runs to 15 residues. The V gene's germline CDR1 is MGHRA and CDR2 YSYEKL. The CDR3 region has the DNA TGCGCCAGCAGCTCCCAATTCCGGGACACCCACGAGCAGTACTTC. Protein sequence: CASSSQFRDTHEQYF.

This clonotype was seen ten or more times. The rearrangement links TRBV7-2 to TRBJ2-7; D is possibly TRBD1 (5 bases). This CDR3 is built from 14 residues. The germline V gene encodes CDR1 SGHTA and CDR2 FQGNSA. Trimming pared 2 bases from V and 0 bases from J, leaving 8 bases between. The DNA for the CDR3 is TGTGCCAGCAGCTTAATCCAGGGCTCCTACGAGCAGTACTTC. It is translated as CASSLIQGSYEQYF.

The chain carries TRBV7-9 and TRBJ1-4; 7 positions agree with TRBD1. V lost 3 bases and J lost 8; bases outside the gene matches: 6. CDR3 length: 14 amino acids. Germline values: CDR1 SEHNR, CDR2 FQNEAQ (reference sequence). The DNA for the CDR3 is TGTGCCAGCAGCTTGACGGGACAGACAGAAAAACTGTTTTTT. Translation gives CASSLTGQTEKLFF.

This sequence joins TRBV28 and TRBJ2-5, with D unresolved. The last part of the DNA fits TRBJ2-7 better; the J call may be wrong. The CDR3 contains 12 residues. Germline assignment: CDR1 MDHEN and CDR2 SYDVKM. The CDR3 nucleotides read TGTGCCAGCAGTTTACGCTCCGTCGAGCAGTACTTC. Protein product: CASSLRSVEQYF.

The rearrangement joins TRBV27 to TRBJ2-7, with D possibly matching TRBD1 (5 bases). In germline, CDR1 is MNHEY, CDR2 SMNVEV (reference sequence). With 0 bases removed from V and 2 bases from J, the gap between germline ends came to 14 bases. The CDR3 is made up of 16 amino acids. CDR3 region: CASSLSQDTQAYEQYF. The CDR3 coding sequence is TGTGCCAGCAGTTTATCCCAGGACACCCAGGCCTACGAGCAGTACTTC.

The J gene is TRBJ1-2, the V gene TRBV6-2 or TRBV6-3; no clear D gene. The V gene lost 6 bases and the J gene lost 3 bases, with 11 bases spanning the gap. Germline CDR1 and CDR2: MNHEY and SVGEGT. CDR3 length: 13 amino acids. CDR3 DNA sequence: TGTGCCAGCAGAATCGGGCAGTACTATGGCTACACCTTC. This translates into CASRIGQYYGYTF.

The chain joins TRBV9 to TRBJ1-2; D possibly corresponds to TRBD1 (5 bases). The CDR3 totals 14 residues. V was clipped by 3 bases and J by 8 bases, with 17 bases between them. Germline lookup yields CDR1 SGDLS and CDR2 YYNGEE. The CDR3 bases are TGTGCCAGCAGCGCGACCGGGACTCTGCGCGGCTACACCTTC. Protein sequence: CASSATGTLRGYTF.

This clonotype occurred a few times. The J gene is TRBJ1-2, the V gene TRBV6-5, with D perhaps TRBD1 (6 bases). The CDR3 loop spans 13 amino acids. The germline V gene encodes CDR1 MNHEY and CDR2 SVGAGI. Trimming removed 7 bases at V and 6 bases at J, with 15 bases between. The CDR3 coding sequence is TGTGCCAGCACCGACCAGGGGACCCATGGCTACACCTTC. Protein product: CASTDQGTHGYTF.

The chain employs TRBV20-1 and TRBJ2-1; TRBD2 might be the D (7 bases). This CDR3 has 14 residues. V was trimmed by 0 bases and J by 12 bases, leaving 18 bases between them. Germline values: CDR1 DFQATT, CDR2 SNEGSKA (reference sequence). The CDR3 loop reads CSARETPTGGRQFF. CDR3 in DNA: TGCAGTGCTAGAGAGACGCCGACGGGGGGCCGGCAGTTCTTC.

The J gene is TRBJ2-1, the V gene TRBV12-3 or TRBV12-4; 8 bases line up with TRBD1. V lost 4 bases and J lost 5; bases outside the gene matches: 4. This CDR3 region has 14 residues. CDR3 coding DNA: TGTGCCAGCAGTTCGGACAGGGTGGACAATGAGCAGTTCTTC. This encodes CASSSDRVDNEQFF.

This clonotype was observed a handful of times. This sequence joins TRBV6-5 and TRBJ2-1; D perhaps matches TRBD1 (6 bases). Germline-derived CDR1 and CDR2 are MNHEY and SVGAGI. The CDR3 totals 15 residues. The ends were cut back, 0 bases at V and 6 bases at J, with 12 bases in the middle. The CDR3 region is CASSYSWGRGNEQFF. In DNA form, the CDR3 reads TGTGCCAGCAGTTACTCATGGGGGCGAGGCAATGAGCAGTTCTTC.